This entry describes one TCR beta chain. Original methodology: Nucleated cell number was recorded as an estimate derived from reference gene primer amplification. The protocol was immunoSEQ multiplex PCR, while the TCRdb copy is restricted to in-frame clones and leaves out a portion. The DNA was the basis for D and trimming; V, J and clone size are from that table. Among 100,000 to 150,000 clones listed, around 89% were seen once. These data come from a study of blood T cell repertoires in COVID-19. The overall study: Spain, Italy and the United States supplied samples that represented acute and convalescent COVID-19. Nucleic acid was either cDNA or gDNA, and it came from T cells, B-cell-depleted T cells, or PBMCs.

This TCR derives from a man aged 45-60 years with acute or convalescent COVID-19. Sequenced input: peripheral blood.

CDR3 DNA sequence: TGCGCCAGCCCCTTGGTCCGAGCCGGTGAGCAGTTCTTC. Amino acids: CASPLVRAGEQFF. The chain links TRBV5-1 to TRBJ2-1; D gene uncertain. Trimming left V 7 bases short and J 9 bases short, with 17 bases between. This CDR3 spans 13 amino acids. Germline CDR1 SGHRS, CDR2 YFSETQ. Full variable domain (rest looked up from reference TRBV5-1 and TRBJ2-1): KAGVTQTPRYLIKTRGQQVTLSCSPISGHRSVSWYQQTPGQGLQFLFEYFSETQRNKGNFPGRFSGRQFSNSRSEMNVSTLELGDSALYLCASPLVRAGEQFFGPGTRLTVL.